These 26 T cell receptor beta chains originate from one sample sequenced in a study. TCRdb redid the calling of the RT-PCR reads with MiXCR, one entry per CDR3 protein. The top ten hold 3.6% of the sample, which has about 680,000 distinct CDR3 sequences, 13% to 15% seen once. Specimen: memory CD4+ T cells from blood. The receptors shown here come from a female donor in good health, serving as a healthy control.

This sequence joins TRBV2 and TRBJ2-2; D not resolved. The ends were cut back, 7 bases at V and 1 base at J, with 7 bases in the middle. The germline V gene encodes CDR1 SNHLY and CDR2 FYNNEI. The CDR3 loop spans 13 amino acids. The CDR3 DNA reads TGTGCCAGCAAATCAGGGAACACCGGGGAGCTGTTTTTT. This sequence encodes CASKSGNTGELFF.

In its sample, this clonotype was seen a few times. The chain uses TRBV9 and TRBJ2-3, with D uncertain. CDR1 and CDR2 from the germline V gene are SGDLS and YYNGEE. Trimming removed 0 bases from V and 1 base from J, with 12 bases in between. CDR3 length: 16 amino acids. CDR3 bases: TGTGCCAGCAGCGTAGGGCTCACCACCGGCACAGATACGCAGTATTTT. It encodes CASSVGLTTGTDTQYF. Drawing the rest from reference TRBV9 and TRBJ2-3, the complete variable domain is DSGVTQTPKHLITATGQRVTLRCSPRSGDLSVYWYQQSLDQGLQFLIQYYNGEERAKGNILERFSAQQFPDLHSELNLSSLELGDSALYFCASSVGLTTGTDTQYFGPGTRLTVL.

The chain links TRBV7-3 to TRBJ2-1, with a weak D call TRBD2 (5 bases). V was shortened by 5 bases and J by 2 bases, with 13 bases between the two germline ends. Germline V gene sequence: CDR1 SGHTA, CDR2 FQGTGA. The CDR3 length is 15 residues. CDR3 coding DNA: TGTGCCAGCAGCCGTGGGAGCGACCCCTACAATGAGCAGTTCTTC. Translation: CASSRGSDPYNEQFF.

The genes are TRBV27 and TRBJ1-1, with a possible D match to TRBD1 (5 bases). Germline V gives CDR1 MNHEY, CDR2 SMNVEV (reference sequence). Deletions cut 7 bases from V and 0 bases from J, with 9 bases between. The CDR3 contains 13 residues. The CDR3 here is CASKQELNTEAFF. The CDR3 region has the DNA TGTGCCAGCAAACAGGAGCTGAACACTGAAGCTTTCTTT.

This sequence joins TRBV7-2 and TRBJ2-1, with 10 bases aligning to TRBD2. The junction had 9 bases not matched to a gene; V was cut back by 0 bases and J by 10 bases. CDR1 SGHTA and CDR2 FQGNSA come from the germline V gene. CDR3 length equals 16 residues. CDR3 bases: TGTGCCAGCAGCTTAGCGCGGGGGACTAGCGCATTCGAGCAGTTCTTC. This sequence encodes CASSLARGTSAFEQFF.

In its sample, this clonotype was seen a few times. The CDR3 here is CASSSKGTLSHNEQFF. The CDR3 DNA sequence: TGTGCCAGTAGTTCAAAGGGGACTTTAAGCCACAATGAGCAGTTCTTC. The chain couples TRBV19 to TRBJ2-1; D is perhaps TRBD2 (6 bases). CDR1 and CDR2 from the germline V gene are LNHDA and SQIVND (reference sequence). CDR3 length: 16 amino acids. The V and J ends lost 5 bases and 5 bases respectively, with 19 bases between them.

Notes on this clonotype: The conserved closing phenylalanine or tryptophan is absent in this CDR3, likely reflecting a read error. The DNA is left out, because the CDR3 cannot be placed on it with certainty; the CDR3 is given as TCRdb lists it. V is TRBV4-3 and J is TRBJ2-5; the table's D gene call, TRBD1, was not cross checked with the DNA. Looked up from germline, CDR1 is LGHNA and CDR2 is YSLEER. With termini counted, the CDR3 has 9 amino acids. CDR3 loop: CASSPPQGA.

The chain joins TRBV20-1 to TRBJ2-4; TRBD2 aligns across 11 bases. Germline CDR1 and CDR2: DFQATT and SNEGSKA (reference sequence). This CDR3 has 16 residues. V was clipped by 0 bases and J by 6 bases; unmatched bases: 7. Here the CDR3 DNA reads TGCAGTGCTAGAGATCATACTAGCGGGAGCACAAACATTCAGTACTTC. Translating it yields CSARDHTSGSTNIQYF.

The count of this clonotype is one. J is TRBJ2-3 and V is TRBV29-1, with TRBD1 matching 10 bases. V was pared by 0 bases and J by 6 bases, with 9 bases of the junction left unmatched. The V gene's germline CDR1 is SQVTM and CDR2 ANQGSEA. The CDR3 runs to 16 residues. CDR3: CSVEDQRTGGKDTQYF. CDR3 nucleotide sequence: TGCAGCGTTGAAGATCAGCGGACAGGGGGTAAGGATACGCAGTATTTT.

V gene TRBV5-4 combines with J gene TRBJ2-2; the match to TRBD2 covers 9 bases. V lost 4 bases, J lost 3 bases, and 7 bases stayed unmatched. CDR1 and CDR2 (germline): SGHNT, YYREEE (reference sequence). The CDR3 runs 16 residues. The CDR3: CASSQGVAGDTGELFF. The CDR3 DNA is TGTGCCAGCAGCCAAGGAGTAGCGGGGGACACCGGGGAGCTGTTTTTT.

The J gene is TRBJ2-2, the V gene TRBV12-3 or TRBV12-4; 11 bases match TRBD1. The CDR3 sequence is 17 residues long. The V and J ends lost 5 bases and 1 base, in that order; junction bases with no gene match: 6. This CDR3 is CASSPGQGALNTGELFF. The CDR3 coding sequence is TGTGCCAGCAGTCCCGGACAGGGGGCTTTGAACACCGGGGAGCTGTTTTTT.

This clonotype was counted a few times. The rearrangement uses TRBV30 and TRBJ1-4; a weak D match, TRBD1 (6 bases). Germline V gene sequence: CDR1 GTSNPN, CDR2 SVGIG (reference sequence). V was cut by 3 bases and J by 8 bases, with 13 bases left in between. The CDR3 runs 13 residues. CDR3 region: CAWRVGGGEKLFF. The CDR3 region has the DNA TGTGCCTGGAGGGTCGGGGGCGGCGAAAAACTGTTTTTT.

This clonotype was counted between two and nine times. The chain has TRBV20-1 and TRBJ2-1; TRBD2 is a possible D gene (6 bases). Per the germline V gene, CDR1 is DFQATT and CDR2 is SNEGSKA (reference sequence). The CDR3 runs 15 residues. V was pared by 7 bases and J by 0 bases, with 16 bases between. The CDR3 DNA follows: TGCAGTGGCGGTAGCGGATCTAACTCCTACAATGAGCAGTTCTTC. Amino acid sequence: CSGGSGSNSYNEQFF.

In its sample, this clonotype was seen a few times. The chain uses TRBV6-2 or TRBV6-3 and TRBJ1-1; tentatively, D is TRBD1 (5 bases). The germline CDR1 and CDR2 sequences are MNHEY and SVGEGT. V lost 2 bases, J lost 1 base, and 17 bases lay in between. This CDR3 comprises 17 residues. The CDR3 loop reads CASSYGRGRYGNTEAFF. The CDR3 DNA is TGTGCCAGCAGTTACGGGAGGGGACGATATGGGAACACTGAAGCTTTCTTT.

The J gene is TRBJ1-1, the V gene TRBV20-1; 8 positions agree with TRBD1. V gave up 5 bases and J gave up 5 bases; unmatched junction bases: 7. In germline, CDR1 is DFQATT, CDR2 SNEGSKA (reference sequence). The CDR3 sequence is 13 residues long. The CDR3 DNA reads TGCAGTGCTCCCCTGACAGGGGAAACTGAAGCTTTCTTT. It codes for CSAPLTGETEAFF.

The chain is built from TRBV6-1 and TRBJ1-6; D unclear. Germline V gene data show CDR1 as MNHNS and CDR2 as SASEGT. This CDR3 region has 16 residues. V lost 8 bases, J lost 3 bases, and 17 bases lay in between. The CDR3: CASGPRGSRYNSPLHF. The CDR3 bases are TGTGCCAGCGGACCTCGTGGGAGCCGCTATAATTCACCCCTCCACTTT.

CDR3 in amino acids: CASSGGEEGNEQFF. The DNA for the CDR3 is TGCGCCAGCAGCGGTGGGGAGGAGGGGAATGAGCAGTTCTTC. The rearrangement uses TRBV5-1 and TRBJ2-1, with D perhaps matching TRBD2 (6 bases). CDR1 and CDR2 from the germline V gene are SGHRS and YFSETQ. Trimming cost V 4 bases and J 7 bases, with 15 bases left between them. The CDR3 is 14 amino acids.

This clonotype has more than one count but fewer than ten. The chain employs TRBV7-8 and TRBJ2-1, with TRBD2 matching over 9 bases. The CDR3 sequence is 16 residues long. The germline V gene encodes CDR1 SGHVS and CDR2 FQNEAQ. Trimming removed 4 bases from V and 2 bases from J; junction bases left unmatched: 6. The DNA for the CDR3 is TGTGCCAGCAGCTATAGCGGGGGCCCGACCTACAATGAGCAGTTCTTC. This gives the protein CASSYSGGPTYNEQFF. The complete variable domain, with remaining parts taken from reference TRBV7-8 and TRBJ2-1, reads GAGVSQSPRYKVAKRGQDVALRCDPISGHVSLFWYQQALGQGPEFLTYFQNEAQLDKSGLPSDRFFAERPEGSVSTLKIQRTQQEDSAVYLCASSYSGGPTYNEQFFGPGTRLTVL.

The chain couples TRBV4-1 to TRBJ2-7, with a tentative D call TRBD2 (6 bases). Germline V lookup: CDR1 MGHRA, CDR2 YSYEKL. The CDR3 sequence is 15 residues long. Deletions cut 3 bases from V and 6 bases from J, with 18 bases between. CDR3 coding DNA: TGCGCCAGCAGCCAGGGAACCCTCGGGGGAGGCGAGCAGTACTTC. Translation gives CASSQGTLGGGEQYF.

The genes are TRBV20-1 and TRBJ2-6; unclear D gene. There are 12 residues in the CDR3. Trimming pared 1 base from V and 4 bases from J, leaving 2 bases between. Germline assignment: CDR1 DFQATT and CDR2 SNEGSKA (reference sequence). CDR3 protein: CSARGGANVLTF. CDR3 coding DNA: TGCAGTGCTAGAGGAGGGGCCAACGTCCTGACTTTC.

The rearrangement uses TRBV7-2 and TRBJ1-2, with D maybe TRBD1 (5 bases). Germline loops: CDR1 SGHTA, CDR2 FQGNSA. Deletions cut 5 bases from V and 6 bases from J, with 13 bases between. The CDR3 runs to 13 residues. Here the CDR3 reads CASSKGVRDGYTF. The CDR3 DNA reads TGTGCCAGCAGCAAAGGGGTCCGGGATGGCTACACCTTC.

The CDR3 DNA reads as TGCAGTGCTAGAGATCTCCAGTCCTACGAGCAGTACTTC. Amino acids: CSARDLQSYEQYF. The V gene is TRBV20-1, the J gene TRBJ2-7; the D is unclear. Germline V lookup: CDR1 DFQATT, CDR2 SNEGSKA (reference sequence). Deletions cut 0 bases from V and 1 base from J, with 7 bases between. The CDR3 is 13 amino acids.

This clonotype has at least ten counts. The chain recombines TRBV7-2 with TRBJ1-4; D call uncertain. CDR3 length equals 14 residues. The germline V gene encodes CDR1 SGHTA and CDR2 FQGNSA. Trimming took off 6 bases at V and 7 bases at J, with 15 bases between the two ends. CDR3 loop: CASRPTAGSEKLFF. The CDR3 nucleotides read TGTGCCAGCAGACCTACAGCGGGCAGTGAAAAACTGTTTTTT.

This clonotype was seen only a few times. This rearrangement joins TRBV6-6 to TRBJ1-4, with TRBD1 as a possible D gene (6 bases). The CDR3 extends over 13 amino acids. V was pared by 10 bases and J by 4 bases, with 13 bases between. CDR1 is MNHNY, CDR2 SVGAGI, per germline (reference sequence). DNA for the CDR3: TGTGCCACTCGGAGGGGGGTTAATGAAAAACTGTTTTTT. Its protein product is CATRRGVNEKLFF.

This clonotype was observed a handful of times. The genes are TRBV20-1 and TRBJ1-1; D gene uncertain. The CDR3 covers 13 residues. Germline V lookup: CDR1 DFQATT, CDR2 SNEGSKA (reference sequence). Trimming pared 4 bases from V and 0 bases from J, leaving 9 bases between. This CDR3 reads CSAKDGLNTEAFF. For the CDR3, the DNA is TGCAGTGCTAAGGACGGTCTGAACACTGAAGCTTTCTTT.

This clonotype was recorded a few times. The gene calls are TRBV2 and TRBJ2-3; tentative D call: TRBD1 (5 bases). Germline CDR1 is SNHLY and CDR2 is FYNNEI. The CDR3 runs to 13 residues. The ends were cut back, 11 bases at V and 5 bases at J, with 17 bases in the middle. The CDR3 DNA is TGTGCCCGACCTGCCCAGGGCGGAGATACGCAGTATTTT. Its translation is CARPAQGGDTQYF.